These 25 T cell receptor beta chains were sequenced from one sample in a study of T cell changes during pregnancy in multiple sclerosis. Sequencing was performed with immunoSEQ multiplex PCR; in TCRdb, only in-frame clones are kept and a portion is missing. The repertoire holds 27,000 or so clones, about 88% seen once, with less than 10% in the top ten. The input for sequencing was CD8+ T cells from peripheral blood mononuclear cells, taken in the second trimester of pregnancy. All receptors derive from a female donor with multiple sclerosis, enrolled in a pregnancy study.

This chain joins TRBV14 and TRBJ2-1, with D possibly being TRBD1 (5 bases). V dropped 5 bases and J dropped 8 bases, with 13 bases sitting between them. The germline gives CDR1 SGHDN, CDR2 FVKESK. The CDR3 spans 13 residues. The CDR3 DNA sequence: TGTGCCAGCAGCTCCTTAGGGGCCGATGAGCAGTTCTTC. Its protein product is CASSSLGADEQFF.

This rearrangement joins TRBV18 to TRBJ1-2, with D tentatively TRBD1 (6 bases). This CDR3 is 14 amino acids long. V shed 5 bases and J shed 3 bases, with 13 bases lying between them. The germline V gene has CDR1 KGHSH and CDR2 LQKENI. Here the CDR3 reads CASSGGGPDYGYTF. CDR3 bases: TGTGCCAGCTCAGGGGGGGGCCCGGACTATGGCTACACCTTC.

This clone was seen a single time. The rearrangement links TRBV6-6 to TRBJ1-2, with 9 bases that match TRBD1. The CDR3 runs 16 residues. Trimming cost V 5 bases and J 7 bases; bases outside gene matches: 14. The germline gives CDR1 MNHNY, CDR2 SVGAGI (reference sequence). The CDR3 DNA reads as TGTGCCAGCAGTCTCCGGGACAGGGACGTTTCGGGTGGCTACACCTTC. This translates into CASSLRDRDVSGGYTF.

The rearrangement links TRBV6-5 to TRBJ2-1; 7 positions match TRBD2. The CDR3 is 14 amino acids. The V gene end was trimmed by 7 bases and the J gene end by 3 bases; junction bases not matched to a gene: 6. The germline V gene has CDR1 MNHEY and CDR2 SVGAGI. In DNA form, the CDR3 reads TGTGCCAGCACCCAAGGACTAGACTACAATGAGCAGTTCTTC. This encodes CASTQGLDYNEQFF.

V is TRBV5-1 and J is TRBJ2-5; D is unresolved. The V end lost 6 bases, the J end lost 4 bases, and 7 bases lay between the germline ends. CDR1 and CDR2 from the germline V gene are SGHRS and YFSETQ. The CDR3 runs 11 residues. CDR3 in amino acids: CASKFRETQYF. CDR3 DNA sequence: TGCGCCAGCAAATTCCGAGAGACCCAGTACTTC.

This clone is medium-sized (0.01 to 0.1%) within its sample. J is TRBJ2-1 and V is TRBV19, with a possible D match to TRBD2 (6 bases). V dropped 7 bases and J dropped 9 bases, with 13 bases sitting between them. The CDR3 totals 12 residues. Germline lookup yields CDR1 LNHDA and CDR2 SQIVND (reference sequence). The CDR3 DNA sequence: TGTGCCAGTACCGCCGAGGGAGGTGAGCAGTTCTTC. Translation: CASTAEGGEQFF.

The V call is TRBV5-1, the J call TRBJ2-2; maybe TRBD1 (5 bases). Germline lookup yields CDR1 SGHRS and CDR2 YFSETQ. The V end lost 2 bases, the J end lost 5 bases, and 7 bases lay between the germline ends. This CDR3 is built from 13 residues. The CDR3 loop reads CASSFQGTGELFF. DNA for the CDR3: TGCGCCAGCAGCTTTCAGGGTACCGGGGAGCTGTTTTTT. Based on the CDR3 plus reference TRBV5-1 and TRBJ2-2, the full variable domain is KAGVTQTPRYLIKTRGQQVTLSCSPISGHRSVSWYQQTPGQGLQFLFEYFSETQRNKGNFPGRFSGRQFSNSRSEMNVSTLELGDSALYLCASSFQGTGELFFGEGSRLTVL.

This clone has only one observation. CDR3 loop: CASSEDLENEQFF. CDR3 nucleotide sequence: TGTGCCAGCAGTGAAGACCTTGAGAATGAGCAGTTCTTC. This chain uses TRBV2 with TRBJ2-1; D is unclear. The CDR3 runs 13 residues. Germline V gives CDR1 SNHLY, CDR2 FYNNEI. Trimming took 1 base from V and 7 from J, leaving 8 bases between them.

The V and J genes are TRBV27 and TRBJ2-7; 9 nucleotides align to TRBD1. CDR1 MNHEY and CDR2 SMNVEV come from the germline V gene (reference sequence). CDR3 length: 15 residues. The V gene end was trimmed by 1 base and the J gene end by 4 bases; junction bases not matched to a gene: 5. Written as DNA, the CDR3 is TGTGCCAGCAGTTTATACGGGACAGGGTTATACGAGCAGTACTTC. It encodes CASSLYGTGLYEQYF.

The V call is TRBV5-1, the J call TRBJ2-4; the D gene is possibly TRBD1 (5 bases). Germline CDR1 and CDR2: SGHRS and YFSETQ. This CDR3 has 14 residues. The V end was cut by 1 base, the J end by 5 bases, with 10 bases between. CDR3 bases: TGCGCCAGCAGCTTGAGCCAGGGCGAAAACATTCAGTACTTC. Translated: CASSLSQGENIQYF.

About this clone: Compared with germline, one end of the junction differs, possibly owing to a read error. In DNA form, the CDR3 reads TGCGCCAGCAGCTCCCGTTGGTCTGAGAGCCAGTACTTC. This sequence encodes CASSSRWSESQYF. V gene TRBV5-1 combines with J gene TRBJ2-5; D gene ambiguous. The CDR3 length is 13 residues. Germline CDR1 and CDR2: SGHRS and YFSETQ. Together with reference TRBV5-1 and TRBJ2-5, the CDR3 gives the full variable domain: KAGVTQTPRYLIKTRGQQVTLSCSPISGHRSVSWYQQTPGQGLQFLFEYFSETQRNKGNFPGRFSGRQFSNSRSEMNVSTLELGDSALYLCASSSRWSESQYFGPGTRLLVL.

The chain carries TRBV2 and TRBJ1-4; 7 bases are a match to TRBD1. Germline loops: CDR1 SNHLY, CDR2 FYNNEI. V was clipped by 6 bases and J by 6 bases; unmatched bases: 7. CDR3 length equals 14 residues. The CDR3 is CASRETGHDEKLFF. For the CDR3, the DNA is TGTGCCAGCAGGGAGACAGGGCATGATGAAAAACTGTTTTTT.

The chain couples TRBV2 to TRBJ2-2; TRBD2 aligns across 9 bases. The CDR3 length is 18 residues. V lost 3 bases to trimming and J lost 4 bases; unmatched junction nucleotides: 12. Per the germline V gene, CDR1 is SNHLY and CDR2 is FYNNEI. The CDR3: CASSESRRTSETTGELFF. Written as DNA, the CDR3 is TGTGCCAGCAGTGAGTCACGCCGGACTAGCGAAACCACCGGGGAGCTGTTTTTT.

The genes are TRBV5-6 and TRBJ1-2; D is unresolved. The germline V gene has CDR1 SGHDT and CDR2 YYEEEE. Between the trimmed V and J ends, which lost 4 bases and 1 base, there was a span of 20 bases. The CDR3 extends over 17 amino acids. In DNA form, the CDR3 reads TGTGCCAGCAGCCTAATAGATCTCAGAAACTATAACTATGGCTACACCTTC. Residues: CASSLIDLRNYNYGYTF.

The rearrangement links TRBV11-2 to TRBJ1-6; a possible D gene is TRBD1 (6 bases). Trimming shortened V by 5 bases and J by 9 bases, and 23 bases separated the two germline ends. There are 17 residues in the CDR3. Germline V gives CDR1 SGHAT, CDR2 FQNNGV. CDR3 residues: CASSPRRGAASTSPLHF. The CDR3 DNA reads TGTGCCAGCAGCCCAAGGCGGGGGGCGGCTTCAACTTCACCCCTCCACTTT.

The chain uses TRBV6-6 and TRBJ1-1, with D tentatively TRBD1 (6 bases). The CDR3 runs to 16 residues. Trimming shortened V by 6 bases and J by 4 bases, and 21 bases separated the two germline ends. Germline V gene lookup returns CDR1 MNHNY and CDR2 SVGAGI (reference sequence). The CDR3 here is CASRSSRGQGGTEAFF. The CDR3 region has the DNA TGTGCCAGCAGATCTTCAAGAGGGCAAGGGGGCACTGAAGCTTTCTTT.

This sequence joins TRBV6-6 and TRBJ1-1; 7 bases agree with TRBD1. Germline loops: CDR1 MNHNY, CDR2 SVGAGI (reference sequence). This CDR3 has 16 residues. With 0 bases clipped from V and 0 bases from J, the junction kept 4 bases outside the gene matches. Written as DNA, the CDR3 is TGTGCCAGCAGTTACTCGACAGGGTTTTTGAACACTGAAGCTTTCTTT. This sequence encodes CASSYSTGFLNTEAFF.

The chain links TRBV9 to TRBJ1-3; no definite D call. The CDR3 consists of 14 residues. V lost 3 bases, J lost 4 bases, and 11 bases lay in between. The germline V gene encodes CDR1 SGDLS and CDR2 YYNGEE. The CDR3 spells CASSDRDFGNTIYF. In DNA, the CDR3 is TGTGCCAGCAGCGATCGAGATTTCGGAAACACCATATATTTT.

The chain joins TRBV5-4 to TRBJ2-1; 15 bases are a match to TRBD2. The CDR3 spans 13 residues. CDR1 and CDR2 from the germline V gene are SGHNT and YYREEE (reference sequence). J was trimmed by 11 bases and V by 8 bases; bases with no gene match: 5. This CDR3 is CARGTSGGPQQFF. CDR3 in DNA: TGTGCCAGAGGGACTAGCGGGGGGCCTCAGCAGTTCTTC.

The V and J genes are TRBV9 and TRBJ1-3; D not resolved. Germline lookup yields CDR1 SGDLS and CDR2 YYNGEE. V was trimmed by 0 bases and J by 0 bases, leaving 7 bases between them. The CDR3 runs 15 residues. The CDR3 sequence: CASSVGGGSGNTIYF. CDR3 DNA: TGTGCCAGCAGCGTAGGAGGCGGCTCTGGAAACACCATATATTTT.

The chain recombines TRBV30 with TRBJ2-7; D is perhaps TRBD2 (5 bases). This CDR3 is built from 13 residues. Germline CDR1 reads GTSNPN; CDR2 reads SVGIG (reference sequence). The V gene lost 0 bases and the J gene lost 7 bases, with 13 bases spanning the gap. The CDR3 nucleotides are TGTGCCTGGAGTGTAGAGGTGAGGGCTGAGCAGTACTTC. It translates to CAWSVEVRAEQYF.

The rearrangement links TRBV7-3 to TRBJ2-1; perhaps TRBD1 as D (5 bases). Per the germline V gene, CDR1 is SGHTA and CDR2 is FQGTGA. Trimming left V 5 bases short and J 4 bases short, with 15 bases between. The CDR3 length is 15 residues. This CDR3 is CASSPMWGDYNEQFF. CDR3 DNA: TGTGCCAGCAGCCCTATGTGGGGCGATTACAATGAGCAGTTCTTC.

Notes on this clone: This may stem from a read error, because a much larger clone lies one nucleotide away. Other nucleotide sequences from this sample produce the same CDR3. The V call is TRBV6-1, the J call TRBJ2-3; 9 bases are shared with TRBD1. The germline CDR1 and CDR2 sequences are MNHNS and SASEGT. Germline trimming cut 1 base from V and 4 bases from J; bases unmatched to any gene: 0. The CDR3 extends over 14 amino acids. The CDR3 loop reads CASSEGQGADTQYF. CDR3 coding DNA: TGTGCCAGCAGTGAAGGACAGGGGGCAGATACGCAGTATTTT.

The chain joins TRBV6-6 to TRBJ2-2, with 7 bases aligning to TRBD1. V dropped 6 bases and J dropped 7; count of bases not matched to a gene: 14. The germline V gene has CDR1 MNHNY and CDR2 SVGAGI (reference sequence). The CDR3 length is 16 residues. For the CDR3, the DNA is TGTGCCAGCAGGCATCGAACAGGGGAGATTGGCGGGGAGCTGTTTTTT. Encoded protein: CASRHRTGEIGGELFF.

In its sample, this clone was seen once. The chain recombines TRBV7-9 with TRBJ2-3; maybe TRBD2 (7 bases). The CDR3 runs 15 residues. Trimming removed 4 bases at V and 4 bases at J, with 15 bases between. Germline V CDR1 and CDR2: SEHNR, FQNEAQ (reference sequence). The CDR3 spells CASSSLEGGADTQYF. In DNA form, the CDR3 reads TGTGCCAGCAGCTCCCTAGAGGGGGGGGCAGATACGCAGTATTTT.